This is a list of T cell receptor beta chains from one sample in a study of technical replicates of blood from a handful of donors. Profiled with immunoSEQ multiplex PCR; TCRdb holds only in-frame clones, not every one. The sample carries some 80,000 clones, roughly 96% recorded once. The source material was T cells isolated from PBMCs. These receptors were taken from a human donor in good health. Both conserved end residues are part of each CDR3. A D gene is named only where the DNA matches it firmly. The size field is filled for only some rows; it gives once, few, many or a size class.

D gene	clone size	V gene	J gene	CDR3 protein	CDR3 DNA
NA	NA	TRBV6-1	TRBJ2-4	CASSEDTDFIGKNIQYF	TGTGCCAGCAGTGAAGATACGGACTTTATCGGGAAAAACATTCAGTACTTC
NA	NA	TRBV5-1	TRBJ2-3	CASSPREADTQYF	TGCGCCAGCAGCCCGAGGGAGGCAGATACGCAGTATTTT
NA	NA	TRBV27	TRBJ2-6	CASSFTGSVLTF	TGTGCCAGCAGTTTTACTGGGAGCGTCCTGACTTTC
TRBD2	NA	TRBV11-2	TRBJ2-1	CASSRLMGGRALVEQFF	TGTGCCAGCAGTCGTCTTATGGGCGGGAGGGCCTTAGTTGAGCAGTTCTTC
TRBD2	NA	TRBV4-1	TRBJ2-7	CASSPRLAGYYEQYF	TGCGCCAGCAGCCCCAGACTAGCGGGGTACTACGAGCAGTACTTC
NA	NA	TRBV6-5	TRBJ2-7	CASISPGHSYEQYF	TGTGCCAGCATCAGCCCGGGACACTCCTACGAGCAGTACTTC
TRBD2	NA	TRBV30	TRBJ2-3	CAWTPGLAGTDTQYF	TGTGCCTGGACCCCCGGGCTAGCGGGTACTGATACGCAGTATTTT
TRBD1	NA	TRBV6-1	TRBJ2-5	CASSYDRDQETQYF	TGTGCCAGCAGTTATGACAGGGACCAAGAGACCCAGTACTTC
NA	NA	TRBV27	TRBJ1-4	CASSNAGGEKLFF	TGTGCCAGCAGTAACGCGGGGGGAGAAAAACTGTTTTTT
NA	NA	TRBV4-1	TRBJ2-1	CASSQVVSSYNEQFF	TGCGCCAGCAGCCAAGTAGTAAGCTCCTACAATGAGCAGTTCTTC
NA	NA	TRBV5-3	TRBJ1-5	CARSWRGRVQPQHF	TGTGCCAGAAGCTGGCGGGGAAGAGTCCAGCCCCAGCATTTT
NA	NA	TRBV6-5	TRBJ2-2	CASSFTGTNTGELFF	TGTGCCAGCAGTTTCACCGGGACTAACACCGGGGAGCTGTTTTTT
NA	NA	TRBV6-1	TRBJ1-1	CASSEGFQGTEAFF	TGTGCCAGCAGTGAAGGTTTCCAGGGGACTGAAGCTTTCTTT
NA	NA	TRBV5-1	TRBJ1-1	CASRLAGFNTEAFF	TGCGCCAGCAGATTGGCGGGGTTTAACACTGAAGCTTTCTTT
NA	NA	TRBV9	TRBJ2-7	CASSVGVAGAYEQYF	TGTGCCAGCAGCGTGGGAGTGGCAGGGGCCTACGAGCAGTACTTC
NA	once	TRBV7-2	TRBJ2-7	CASSLVGRVYEQYF	TGTGCCAGCAGCTTAGTTGGGCGAGTATACGAGCAGTACTTC
TRBD2	NA	TRBV14	TRBJ2-3	CASSQKREYTDTQYF	TGTGCCAGCAGCCAAAAGCGGGAGTACACAGATACGCAGTATTTT
TRBD1	NA	TRBV6-6	TRBJ1-2	CASRPGQGAGYTF	TGTGCCAGCAGACCGGGACAGGGGGCTGGCTACACCTTC
TRBD2	NA	TRBV9	TRBJ2-7	CASSPRTSGTYEQYF	TGTGCCAGCAGCCCCAGGACTAGCGGGACTTACGAGCAGTACTTC
NA	NA	TRBV5-1	TRBJ2-7	CASSLQYEQYF	TGCGCCAGCAGCCTGCAGTACGAGCAGTACTTC
TRBD1	NA	TRBV6-5	TRBJ1-4	CASSWGGQGNEKLFF	TGTGCCAGCAGTTGGGGAGGACAGGGGAATGAAAAACTGTTTTTT
NA	NA	TRBV28	TRBJ1-4	CASSSGLEEKLFF	TGTGCCAGCAGTTCGGGTTTAGAGGAAAAACTGTTTTTT
TRBD2	once	TRBV2	TRBJ2-2	CASKAGVTAGELFF	TGTGCCAGCAAAGCGGGAGTAACAGCCGGGGAGCTGTTTTTT
TRBD1	NA	TRBV11-3	TRBJ2-1	CASSKGTVISYNEQFF	TGTGCCAGCAGCAAGGGGACAGTTATCTCCTACAATGAGCAGTTCTTC
NA	NA	TRBV6-5	TRBJ1-3	CASRPQILSGNTIYF	TGTGCCAGCAGGCCACAGATACTCTCTGGAAACACCATATATTTT
TRBD2	NA	TRBV5-5	TRBJ2-5	CASSLGLAGVWETQYF	TGTGCCAGCAGCTTGGGACTAGCGGGAGTTTGGGAGACCCAGTACTTC
TRBD2	NA	TRBV19	TRBJ2-7	CASSALAGTYEQYF	TGTGCCAGTAGTGCACTAGCGGGAACCTACGAGCAGTACTTC
NA	once	TRBV11-2	TRBJ1-2	CASSLTGYTF	TGTGCCAGCAGCTTAACAGGCTACACCTTC
NA	NA	TRBV5-8	TRBJ2-2	CASSSWNTGELFF	TGTGCCAGCAGCTCCTGGAACACCGGGGAGCTGTTTTTT
NA	NA	TRBV9	TRBJ2-3	CASSVAGVSTDTQYF	TGTGCCAGCAGCGTAGCAGGGGTCAGCACAGATACGCAGTATTTT
TRBD2	NA	TRBV27	TRBJ2-7	CASRAGGSYEQYF	TGTGCCAGCAGGGCGGGAGGTTCCTACGAGCAGTACTTC
TRBD2	NA	TRBV5-1	TRBJ2-1	CASSALAGGYNEQFF	TGCGCCAGCAGCGCCCTAGCGGGAGGCTACAATGAGCAGTTCTTC
NA	NA	TRBV2	TRBJ2-7	CASSLTYEQYF	TGTGCCAGCAGTCTAACGTACGAGCAGTACTTC
NA	NA	TRBV29-1	TRBJ2-1	CSVGTTSLNYNEQFF	TGCAGCGTGGGAACGACTAGTCTTAACTACAATGAGCAGTTCTTC
NA	NA	TRBV13	TRBJ1-2	CASSLTGNYGYTF	TGTGCCAGCAGCCTGACAGGAAACTATGGCTACACCTTC
NA	NA	TRBV6-5	TRBJ1-1	CASSTLNTEAFF	TGTGCCAGCAGCACATTGAACACTGAAGCTTTCTTT
NA	NA	TRBV30	TRBJ1-4	CAWSPGHRNEKLFF	TGTGCCTGGAGTCCGGGACACCGAAATGAAAAACTGTTTTTT
NA	NA	TRBV7-9	TRBJ2-7	CASSFDIYEQYF	TGTGCCAGCAGCTTCGACATCTACGAGCAGTACTTC
NA	NA	TRBV30	TRBJ1-1	CAWSPLLNTEAFF	TGTGCCTGGAGTCCGTTGTTGAACACTGAAGCTTTCTTT